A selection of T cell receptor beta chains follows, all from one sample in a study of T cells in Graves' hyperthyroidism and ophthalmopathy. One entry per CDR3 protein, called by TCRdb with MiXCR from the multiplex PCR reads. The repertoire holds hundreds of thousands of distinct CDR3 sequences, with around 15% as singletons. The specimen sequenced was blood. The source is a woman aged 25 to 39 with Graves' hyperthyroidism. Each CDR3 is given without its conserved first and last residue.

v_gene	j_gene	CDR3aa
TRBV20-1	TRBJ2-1	SASGLGGNEQF
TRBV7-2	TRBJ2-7	ASSPTGREEQY
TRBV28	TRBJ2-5	ASADTTKETQY
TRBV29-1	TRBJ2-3	SVVRGTDTQY
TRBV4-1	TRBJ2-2	ASSPGLAGRTGELF
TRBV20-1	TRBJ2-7	SARQHQGAYEQY
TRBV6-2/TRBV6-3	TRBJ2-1	ASTEGLLYNEQF
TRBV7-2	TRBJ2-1	ASSPDGAYNEQF
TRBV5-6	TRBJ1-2	ASSVYTGWDGYT
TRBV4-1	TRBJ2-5	ASSKPGLSQETQY
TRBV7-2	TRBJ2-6	ASNAYGANVLT
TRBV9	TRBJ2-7	ASSPRPGSGGYEQY
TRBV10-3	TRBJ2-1	AISESGSSYNEQF
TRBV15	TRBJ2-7	ATSRDPKGIFTIEQY
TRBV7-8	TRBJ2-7	ASSFGRGDYEQY
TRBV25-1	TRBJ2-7	ASSETGYSYEQY
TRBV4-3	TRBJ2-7	ASSHDIPSYERY
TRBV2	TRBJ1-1	ASELGRETEAF